Described below is a single T cell receptor (beta chain) sequence and its context. It lacks a known antigen. No base qualities exist here, and no much larger clone lies one base off it. The germline V gene sets CDR1 to SGHRS and CDR2 to YFSETQ. V is cut by 8 bases and J by 1 base, and the space between the germline ends is 21 bases. From the cysteine up to the phenylalanine, the CDR3 has a length of 16 residues. Only the CDR3 DNA stays, 48 bases, in frame from base 1. The time point label, as the study defines it: cycle 4 day 1 (C4D1), after less than 7 weeks of nivolumab. Relapse after autologous stem cell transplantation had occurred in all trial patients, and cohorts A, B and C were distinguished by prior brentuximab vedotin exposure. The trial cohort was composed of some 57 patients with relapsed/refractory classical Hodgkin lymphoma, for whom complete response, partial response or progressive disease was recorded as best overall response. Trial patients were treated with single-agent nivolumab in the multi-cohort phase II CheckMate 205 trial. An independent review committee assessed best overall response using the 2007 International Working Group response criteria. PBMCs from the trial were collected at three points: immediately before nivolumab initiation (C1D1), and during therapy at cycle 2 day 1 and cycle 4 day 1. Peripheral blood was collected in 8 mL Vacutainer Cell Preparation Tubes, from which PBMCs were isolated by centrifugation and then cryopreserved.

This entry comes from a study of PD-1 blockade in classical Hodgkin lymphoma (dated by TCRdb to about 2020). Some background on the complete study: Nivolumab dosing was 3 mg/kg intravenously every 2 weeks, continuing until either disease progression or unacceptable toxicity. The study used CyTOF and TCR beta sequencing to define a peripheral blood immune signature of response to PD-1 blockade in classical Hodgkin lymphoma. The paper's findings and limits, for the study overall: The study was limited to a single clinical trial cohort, and causes of repertoire differences, possibly disease activity or prior therapy, remained undefined. By C4D1, a significant rise was seen in CD4+ TCR diversity but not in CD8+ TCR diversity (p=0.0027 vs p=0.16), and the rise was most apparent among complete responders (p=0.02). Patients starting nivolumab less than 1 year after ASCT had lower diversity and were excluded from later analyses to avoid confounding by immune reconstitution. Baseline diversity similar to that of newly diagnosed patients was observed in trial patients achieving complete response, whereas significantly lower diversity was observed in partial responders and progressors. Newly diagnosed patients were reported to have lower baseline TCR diversity than healthy donors, and relapsed/refractory patients were reported to have lower baseline TCR diversity still.

The Qiagen DNeasy kit was used to extract genomic DNA from unsorted PBMCs and from the negatively selected CD4+ and CD8+ fractions. TCR beta CDR3 regions were amplified by immunoSEQ multiplex PCR using primers annealing to V and J segments. A synthetic immune receptor repertoire was used to minimize amplification bias, and any residual bias was removed computationally once sequencing was done. Concerning the study's data processing: Custom Python scripts were used to quantify repertoire diversity as the Shannon entropy index. The unsorted, CD4+ and CD8+ repertoires were each analyzed separately, with the exception of combined analyses, where CD4+ and CD8+ sequences were merged in silico. Clonal expansion was defined as at least a 2-fold frequency increase after treatment relative to C1D1, with a pseudocount of 0.5 for undetected baseline clones. Singleton clones were defined as clones with 0 or 1 copy at C1D1, and non-singleton clones were defined as clones with 2 or more copies. Clones expanded in unsorted samples were assigned a CD4+, CD8+ or unknown annotation through matching of protein sequences in sorted samples from the same patient. Wilcoxon tests were applied to paired samples to test diversity changes from C1D1 to C4D1. TCRdb re-hosts the immuneACCESS table, in-frame sequences only. Its copies lack some clones; in the studies checked, an unresolved V gene accounts for under half of them, and the cause for the rest is not known. V and J calls and clone size are copied from that table; D and trimming were computed from the DNA. This sample gives 16,000 or so clones in total; roughly 85% of them show up just once. 13% of the sample is in the top ten clones.

The chain employs TRBV5-1 and TRBJ1-1; the D segment cannot be called with confidence. This specimen consisted of peripheral blood mononuclear cells (PBMCs), obtained before the fourth cycle of nivolumab. This receptor was identified in a human donor with classical Hodgkin lymphoma. The CDR3 is CASRLGQPLANTEAFF. Read as DNA, the sequence is TGCGCCAGTCGACTCGGGCAGCCCTTGGCGAACACTGAAGCTTTCTTT.